The sequence of this T cell receptor beta chain was determined in a study of T-cell reconstitution after alpha-beta-depleted transplantation in children. This clonotype is medium-sized. V trimming: 5 bases; J trimming: 1 base; junction bases outside the gene matches: 5. The CDR3 is 14 amino acids. In germline, CDR1 is DFQATT, CDR2 SNEGSKA (reference sequence). TCRbeta library preparation incorporated unique molecular identifiers. From the PCR reads, TCRdb called clonotypes with MiXCR, one entry per CDR3 protein. The sample lists roughly 100,000 distinct CDR3 sequences, 6.5% to 8.5% occurring once. The origin of this receptor is a human donor who donated a stem cell graft to a child with congenital amegakaryocytic thrombocytopenia. The chain recombines TRBV20-1 with TRBJ1-1; 9 nucleotides agree with TRBD1. The sequenced sample was PBMCs from the stem cell graft donor, obtained from the stem cell graft. CDR3 protein: CSAQAGQGNTEAFF. CDR3 coding DNA: TGCAGTGCTCAAGCGGGACAGGGGAACACTGAAGCTTTCTTT.